A selection of T cell receptor beta chains follows, all from one sample in a study of T cells in Graves' hyperthyroidism and ophthalmopathy. In TCRdb, the multiplex PCR reads were re-called with MiXCR into one record per CDR3 protein. The table shows 600,000 to 750,000 distinct CDR3 sequences, with around 16% occurring only once. The material sequenced was blood. Receptor source: a man in his fifties or sixties with Graves' hyperthyroidism. Both conserved end residues are part of each CDR3. The D gene is left open where the match is weak. Clone size is shown for a subset of rows, as once, few, many or a class of expanded clone.

v_gene	j_gene	d_gene	abundance	CDR3aa	CDR3nt
TRBV28	TRBJ1-6	.	many	CASSPPKDGHNSPLHF	TGTGCCAGCAGCCCCCCGAAGGACGGTCATAATTCACCCCTCCACTTT
TRBV6-2/TRBV6-3	TRBJ1-5	TRBD1	.	CASSYSSGTGFQPQHF	TGTGCCAGCAGTTACTCATCCGGGACAGGGTTTCAGCCCCAGCATTTT
TRBV7-9	TRBJ1-5	TRBD1	many	CASSLVGQGFNQPQHF	TGTGCCAGCAGCTTAGTAGGACAGGGCTTCAATCAGCCCCAGCATTTT
TRBV3-1	TRBJ1-4	.	.	CASSQKGINEKLFF	TGTGCCAGCAGCCAAAAAGGGATTAATGAAAAACTGTTTTTT
TRBV6-2/TRBV6-3	TRBJ2-7	TRBD2	.	CASSALAGEEDEQYF	TGTGCCAGCAGTGCCCTAGCGGGAGAGGAAGACGAGCAGTACTTC
TRBV27	TRBJ2-2	.	.	CASSLLDRELFF	TGTGCCAGCAGTTTGCTGGACAGGGAGCTGTTTTTT
TRBV5-1	TRBJ2-6	.	.	CASSLRLGVSGANVLTF	TGCGCCAGCAGCTTGAGGTTGGGGGTCTCTGGGGCCAACGTCCTGACTTTC
TRBV7-2	TRBJ1-4	.	.	CASSLASTNEKPFF	TGTGCCAGCAGCTTAGCTTCAACTAATGAAAAACCGTTTTTT
TRBV11-2	TRBJ2-1	.	many	CASSLDGRSSYNEQFF	TGTGCCAGCAGCTTAGATGGAAGAAGCTCCTACAATGAGCAGTTCTTC
TRBV7-9	TRBJ2-5	TRBD1	.	CASSFPGQGPSGMYF	TGTGCCAGCAGCTTCCCGGGACAGGGGCCCTCCGGGATGTACTTC
TRBV30	TRBJ2-3	.	many	CAWSPQSDTQYF	TGTGCCTGGAGCCCTCAGTCCGACACGCAGTATTTT
TRBV19	TRBJ2-1	TRBD2	many	CASSKGLAGGPGNEQFF	TGTGCCAGTAGCAAGGGACTAGCGGGAGGGCCGGGGAATGAGCAGTTCTTC
TRBV28	TRBJ1-1	.	many	CASHQLMNTEAFF	TGTGCCAGCCACCAACTCATGAACACTGAAGCTTTCTTT
TRBV7-9	TRBJ1-1	.	many	CASSLGYDAEAFF	TGTGCCAGCAGCTTAGGTTACGACGCTGAAGCTTTCTTT
TRBV12-3/TRBV12-4	TRBJ1-1	TRBD1	many	CASSPGQGDNKAFF	TGTGCCAGCAGCCCGGGACAGGGGGACAACAAAGCTTTCTTT
TRBV2	TRBJ2-3	.	many	CAIPGADTQYF	TGTGCCATCCCGGGGGCGGATACGCAGTATTTT
TRBV20-1	TRBJ1-4	.	many	CSARETGTRGEKLFF	TGCAGTGCTAGAGAGACCGGGACTAGGGGAGAAAAACTGTTTTTT
TRBV2	TRBJ2-3	TRBD1	many	CASSDGRQGGTDTQYF	TGTGCCAGCAGTGACGGGCGGCAGGGGGGCACAGATACGCAGTATTTT
TRBV2	TRBJ1-6	TRBD1	.	CASSVDRNYNSPLHF	TGTGCCAGCAGCGTGGACAGGAACTATAATTCACCCCTCCACTTT
TRBV20-1	TRBJ1-6	TRBD1	many	CSAKKEGQGNSPLHF	TGCAGTGCTAAGAAGGAGGGACAGGGGAATTCACCCCTCCACTTT
TRBV28	TRBJ2-3	.	many	CASSYTNTQYF	TGTGCCAGCAGTTACACGAATACGCAGTATTTT
TRBV18	TRBJ2-3	.	.	CASSPYRDGDTQYF	TGTGCCAGCTCACCATACAGGGACGGAGATACGCAGTATTTT
TRBV20-1	TRBJ2-3	TRBD2	many	CSASGASGPSTDTQYF	TGCAGTGCCAGCGGGGCTAGCGGGCCTAGCACAGATACGCAGTATTTT
TRBV30	TRBJ1-2	.	.	CASDVANYGYTF	TGTGCCTCGGACGTAGCTAACTATGGCTACACCTTC
TRBV2	TRBJ2-2	.	.	CASRATDTGELFF	TGTGCCAGCAGGGCGACTGACACCGGGGAGCTGTTTTTT
TRBV28	TRBJ1-1	.	many	CASSPPGVRDTEAFF	TGTGCCAGCAGTCCCCCGGGAGTACGGGACACTGAAGCTTTCTTT
TRBV5-5	TRBJ1-1	.	.	CASSGITGNTEAFF	TGTGCCAGCAGTGGAATAACAGGGAACACTGAAGCTTTCTTT
TRBV29-1	TRBJ2-7	TRBD1	.	CSALRWDSSYEQYF	TGCAGCGCCCTGAGATGGGACAGTAGTTACGAGCAGTACTTC
TRBV6-2/TRBV6-3	TRBJ2-7	TRBD2	.	CASSYSRLAGVPYEQYF	TGTGCCAGCAGTTACTCAAGACTAGCGGGAGTACCCTACGAGCAGTACTTC
TRBV28	TRBJ2-7	TRBD2	.	CASSSGRVLSEQYF	TGTGCCAGCAGTAGCGGGAGGGTATTGTCGGAGCAGTACTTC
TRBV7-2	TRBJ1-5	.	.	CASSLSQGPNQPQHF	TGTGCCAGCAGCTTAAGTCAGGGACCTAATCAGCCCCAGCATTTT
TRBV6-1	TRBJ1-1	TRBD1	.	CAISGGQGRMNTEAFF	TGTGCCATCAGTGGGGGACAGGGACGCATGAACACTGAAGCTTTCTTT
TRBV19	TRBJ2-3	TRBD1	few	CARDRGGTDTQYF	TGTGCCAGGGACAGGGGGGGCACAGATACGCAGTATTTT
TRBV28	TRBJ1-1	.	many	CASSLRPAMNTEAFF	TGTGCCAGCAGTTTACGGCCAGCAATGAACACTGAAGCTTTCTTT
TRBV29-1	TRBJ1-2	TRBD1	many	CSVGTGGNDYTF	TGCAGCGTCGGGACAGGGGGCAACGACTACACCTTC
TRBV6-5	TRBJ1-1	.	many	CASSSTQNTEAFF	TGTGCCAGCAGCTCTACACAGAACACTGAAGCTTTCTTT
TRBV2	TRBJ1-2	.	many	CASSEDPLVYGYTF	TGTGCCAGCAGTGAAGATCCACTGGTCTATGGCTACACCTTC
TRBV3-1	TRBJ1-4	TRBD1	many	CASSQGDRAREKLFF	TGTGCCAGCAGCCAAGGGGACAGAGCTAGAGAAAAACTGTTTTTT
TRBV27	TRBJ2-1	.	few	CASSPDLNSYNEQFF	TGTGCCAGCAGCCCCGACTTAAACTCCTACAATGAGCAGTTCTTC
TRBV5-1	TRBJ1-4	.	few	CASSLIQGPNEKLFF	TGCGCCAGCAGCTTGATACAGGGTCCTAATGAAAAACTGTTTTTT
TRBV10-1	TRBJ2-7	.	.	CASSESRVGDYEQYF	TGCGCCAGCAGTGAGTCGAGGGTTGGGGACTACGAGCAGTACTTC
TRBV6-1	TRBJ2-1	TRBD1	many	CASSGQGLYNEQFF	TGTGCCAGCAGTGGACAGGGCCTATACAATGAGCAGTTCTTC
TRBV20-1	TRBJ1-2	.	many	CSAEHPGSIHGYTF	TGCAGTGCCGAGCACCCAGGGTCGATACATGGCTACACCTTC
TRBV2	TRBJ2-5	TRBD2	many	CASSALAGGETQYF	TGTGCCAGCAGTGCACTAGCGGGAGGTGAGACCCAGTACTTC
TRBV6-1	TRBJ2-2	.	.	CASSDWGENTGELFF	TGTGCCAGCAGTGATTGGGGGGAGAACACCGGGGAGCTGTTTTTT
TRBV2	TRBJ1-1	.	many	CASIKTGGATEAFF	TGTGCCAGCATCAAGACAGGAGGGGCCACTGAAGCTTTCTTT
TRBV5-8	TRBJ2-2	TRBD1	many	CASRPGTGGYTGELFF	TGTGCCAGCAGGCCCGGGACAGGGGGCTATACCGGGGAGCTGTTTTTT
TRBV30	TRBJ2-7	.	many	CAWSFPGQRYEQYF	TGTGCCTGGAGTTTCCCCGGACAGCGCTACGAGCAGTACTTC
TRBV4-1	TRBJ1-1	.	.	CASSQDIAGHTEAFF	TGCGCCAGCAGCCAAGATATCGCAGGACACACTGAAGCTTTCTTT
TRBV6-1	TRBJ2-1	TRBD1	few	CAGRRDRSSYNEQFF	TGTGCCGGCCGACGGGACAGGAGCTCCTACAATGAGCAGTTCTTC
TRBV28	TRBJ2-6	TRBD1	many	CASSSRTGDFSGANVLTF	TGTGCCAGCAGTTCTCGGACAGGGGACTTCTCTGGGGCCAACGTCCTGACTTTC
TRBV18	TRBJ1-4	.	few	CASSRLRDTMEGKLFF	TGTGCCAGCTCACGACTCCGGGACACGATGGAAGGAAAACTGTTTTTT